The 9 T cell receptor beta chains below come from one sample, sequenced in a study of shared clonotypes between healthy human individuals. Some clones are missing from TCRdb's copy, which holds only in-frame ones; the method was immunoSEQ multiplex PCR. The sample lists about 2.1 million clones; roughly 95% were seen once. Naive CD8 cells lacked CD45RO, underwent positive selection for CCR7 and left out terminally differentiated effector memory CD45RA+ cells. The specimen sequenced was naive CD8+ T cells from PBMCs. Receptor source: a man between 18 and 29 years old in good health. Some clones in this sample may be carry-over from other donors' samples.

This sequence joins TRBV5-6 and TRBJ2-7, with D unresolved. Trimming stripped 3 bases from V and 5 bases from J, with 12 bases between. The CDR3 is 13 amino acids. Germline values: CDR1 SGHDT, CDR2 YYEEEE. DNA of the CDR3: TGTGCCAGCAGCTCGGATTTGGTCCACGAGCAGTACTTC. Translation: CASSSDLVHEQYF. Full variable domain (missing parts from reference TRBV5-6 and TRBJ2-7): DAGVTQSPTHLIKTRGQQVTLRCSPKSGHDTVSWYQQALGQGPQFIFQYYEEEERQRGNFPDRFSGHQFPNYSSELNVNALLLGDSALYLCASSSDLVHEQYFGPGTRLTVT.

J is TRBJ1-1 and V is TRBV6-5; D not certain. The CDR3 length is 14 residues. The V end lost 7 bases, the J end lost 1 base, and 13 bases lay between the germline ends. Germline CDR1 is MNHEY and CDR2 is SVGAGI. The CDR3 DNA sequence: TGTGCCAGCACCTACTCGAAAGGGAACACTGAAGCTTTCTTT. Protein sequence: CASTYSKGNTEAFF.

This chain uses TRBV10-3 with TRBJ1-5; 9 bases agree with TRBD1. The CDR3 is 14 amino acids. CDR1 and CDR2 (germline): ENHRY, SYGVKD. V trimming: 5 bases; J trimming: 7 bases; junction bases outside the gene matches: 6. CDR3 nucleotides: TGTGCCATCAGTTCTACAGGGGGCGGACAGCCCCAGCATTTT. Translated, it gives CAISSTGGGQPQHF.

The gene calls are TRBV7-3 and TRBJ1-5, with D perhaps matching TRBD1 (5 bases). V dropped 2 bases and J dropped 0 bases, with 23 bases sitting between them. The CDR3 has 20 amino acids. Germline V gene lookup returns CDR1 SGHTA and CDR2 FQGTGA. The CDR3 DNA reads as TGTGCCAGCAGCTTACCCCGTGGGGCCCCCAGGGAGATTAGCAATCAGCCCCAGCATTTT. It encodes CASSLPRGAPREISNQPQHF. Full variable domain (missing parts from reference TRBV7-3 and TRBJ1-5): GAGVSQTPSNKVTEKGKYVELRCDPISGHTALYWYRQSLGQGPEFLIYFQGTGAADDSGLPNDRFFAVRPEGSVSTLKIQRTERGDSAVYLCASSLPRGAPREISNQPQHFGDGTRLSIL.

The gene calls are TRBV13 and TRBJ2-7; TRBD1 matches 8 bases. CDR1 is PRHDT, CDR2 FYEKMQ, per germline (reference sequence). Trimming removed 2 bases from V and 6 bases from J; junction bases left unmatched: 12. The CDR3 runs 16 residues. In DNA, the CDR3 is TGTGCCAGCAGCTTATTCTCGACGACAGGGGAACGCGAGCAGTACTTC. Residues: CASSLFSTTGEREQYF.

The chain uses TRBV27 and TRBJ1-4, with D possibly TRBD1 on 6 matching bases. The CDR3 length is 16 residues. V was pared by 3 bases and J by 9 bases, with 20 bases between. CDR1 MNHEY and CDR2 SMNVEV come from the germline V gene (reference sequence). This CDR3 is CASSFLSQGGFKKLFF. The CDR3 nucleotides are TGTGCCAGCAGTTTTCTCTCACAGGGTGGTTTTAAAAAACTGTTTTTT. Full variable domain (rest looked up from reference TRBV27 and TRBJ1-4): EAQVTQNPRYLITVTGKKLTVTCSQNMNHEYMSWYRQDPGLGLRQIYYSMNVEVTDKGDVPEGYKVSRKEKRNFPLILESPSPNQTSLYFCASSFLSQGGFKKLFFGSGTQLSVL.

The V call is TRBV28, the J call TRBJ2-1, with D tentatively TRBD1 (5 bases). Trimming left V 8 bases short and J 8 bases short, with 16 bases between. Germline loops: CDR1 MDHEN, CDR2 SYDVKM. The CDR3 contains 13 residues. The CDR3 loop reads CASAGFSADEQFF. DNA of the CDR3: TGTGCCAGCGCAGGGTTCTCGGCCGATGAGCAGTTCTTC. Filled out from reference TRBV28 and TRBJ2-1, the complete variable domain reads DVKVTQSSRYLVKRTGEKVFLECVQDMDHENMFWYRQDPGLGLRLIYFSYDVKMKEKGDIPEGYSVSREKKERFSLILESASTNQTSMYLCASAGFSADEQFFGPGTRLTVL.

This chain links TRBV28 with TRBJ2-1; D not resolved. V was pared by 2 bases and J by 0 bases, with 8 bases between. CDR1 and CDR2 from the germline V gene are MDHEN and SYDVKM. This CDR3 has 15 residues. CDR3 bases: TGTGCCAGCAGTTTAGCCACCTACTCCTACAATGAGCAGTTCTTC. Translated, it gives CASSLATYSYNEQFF.

This rearrangement joins TRBV15 to TRBJ2-4; TRBD1 matches 9 bases. Germline lookup yields CDR1 LNHNV and CDR2 YYDKDF (reference sequence). The CDR3 has 17 residues. V lost 5 bases and J lost 7; bases outside the gene matches: 15. The CDR3 sequence: CATSRYHRDRVQNIQYF. CDR3 DNA: TGTGCCACCAGCCGATACCACCGGGACAGGGTTCAGAACATTCAGTACTTC. Using reference TRBV15 and TRBJ2-4 for the parts outside the CDR3, the full variable domain is DAMVIQNPRYQVTQFGKPVTLSCSQTLNHNVMYWYQQKSSQAPKLLFHYYDKDFNNEADTPDNFQSRRPNTSFCFLDIRSPGLGDTAMYLCATSRYHRDRVQNIQYFGAGTRLSVL.